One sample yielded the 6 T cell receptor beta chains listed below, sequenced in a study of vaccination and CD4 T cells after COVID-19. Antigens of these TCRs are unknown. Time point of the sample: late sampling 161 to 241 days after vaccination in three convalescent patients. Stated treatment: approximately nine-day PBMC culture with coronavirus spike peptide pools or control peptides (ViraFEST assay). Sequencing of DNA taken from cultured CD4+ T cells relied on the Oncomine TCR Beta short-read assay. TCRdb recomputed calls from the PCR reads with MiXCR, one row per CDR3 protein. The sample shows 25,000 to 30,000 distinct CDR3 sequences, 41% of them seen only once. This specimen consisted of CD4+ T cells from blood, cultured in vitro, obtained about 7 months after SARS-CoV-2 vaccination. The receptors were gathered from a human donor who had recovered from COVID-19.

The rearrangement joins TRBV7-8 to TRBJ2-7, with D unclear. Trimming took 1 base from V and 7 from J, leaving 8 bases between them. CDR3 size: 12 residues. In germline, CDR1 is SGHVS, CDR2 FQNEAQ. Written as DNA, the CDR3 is TGTGCCAGCAGCTTAGGCAGGCGGGAGCAGTACTTC. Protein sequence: CASSLGRREQYF.

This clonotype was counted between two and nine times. This CDR3 is CASRRTSAETYEQYF. The CDR3 DNA follows: TGTGCCAGCAGGAGGACTAGCGCCGAGACCTACGAGCAGTACTTC. This chain uses TRBV7-2 with TRBJ2-7, with 9 positions matching TRBD2. This CDR3 has 15 amino acids. The V and J ends lost 6 bases and 2 bases, in that order; junction bases with no gene match: 8. In germline, CDR1 is SGHTA, CDR2 FQGNSA.

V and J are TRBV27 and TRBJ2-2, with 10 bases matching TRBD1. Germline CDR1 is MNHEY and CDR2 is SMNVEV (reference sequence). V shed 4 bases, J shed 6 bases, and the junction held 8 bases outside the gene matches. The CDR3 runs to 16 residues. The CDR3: CASSYWRDRGSGELFF. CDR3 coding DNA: TGTGCCAGCAGTTATTGGAGGGACAGGGGATCCGGGGAGCTGTTTTTT.

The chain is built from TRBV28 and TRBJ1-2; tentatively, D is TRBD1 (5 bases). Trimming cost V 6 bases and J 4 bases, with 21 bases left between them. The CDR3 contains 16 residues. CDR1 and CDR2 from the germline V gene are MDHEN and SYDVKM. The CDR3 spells CASSQPRGRGGYGYTF. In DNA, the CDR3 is TGTGCCAGCAGCCAACCCCGGGGGAGGGGTGGCTATGGCTACACCTTC.

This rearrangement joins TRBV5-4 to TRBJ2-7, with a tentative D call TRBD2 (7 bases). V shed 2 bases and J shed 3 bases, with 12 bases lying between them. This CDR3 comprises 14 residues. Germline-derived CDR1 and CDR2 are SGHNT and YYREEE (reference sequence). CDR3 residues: CASSFGGGGYEQYF. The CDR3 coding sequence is TGTGCCAGCAGCTTTGGGGGAGGGGGCTACGAGCAGTACTTC.

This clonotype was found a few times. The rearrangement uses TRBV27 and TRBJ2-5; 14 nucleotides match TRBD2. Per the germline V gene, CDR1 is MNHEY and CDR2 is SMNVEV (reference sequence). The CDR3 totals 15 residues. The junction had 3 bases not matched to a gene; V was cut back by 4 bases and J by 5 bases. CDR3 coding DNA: TGTGCCAGCAGTTCGACTAGCGGGAGGGTGGAGACCCAGTACTTC. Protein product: CASSSTSGRVETQYF.